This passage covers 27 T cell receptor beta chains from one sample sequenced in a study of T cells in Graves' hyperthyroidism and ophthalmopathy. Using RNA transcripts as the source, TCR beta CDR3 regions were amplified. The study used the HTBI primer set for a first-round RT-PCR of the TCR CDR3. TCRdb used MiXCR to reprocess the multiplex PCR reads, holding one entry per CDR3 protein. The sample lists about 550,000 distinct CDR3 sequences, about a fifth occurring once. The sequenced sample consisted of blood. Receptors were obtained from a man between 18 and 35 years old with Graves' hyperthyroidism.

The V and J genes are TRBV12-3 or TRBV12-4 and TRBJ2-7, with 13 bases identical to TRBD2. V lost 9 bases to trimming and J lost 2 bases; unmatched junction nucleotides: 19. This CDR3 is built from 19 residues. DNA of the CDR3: TGTGCCAGTGGATCTACGGGACTAGCGGGAACTGCCCCAACCTACGAGCAGTACTTC. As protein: CASGSTGLAGTAPTYEQYF.

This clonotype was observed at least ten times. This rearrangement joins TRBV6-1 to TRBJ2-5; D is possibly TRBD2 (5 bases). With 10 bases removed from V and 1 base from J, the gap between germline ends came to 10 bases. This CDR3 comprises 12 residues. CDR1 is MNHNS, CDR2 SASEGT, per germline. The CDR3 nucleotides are TGTGCCACGAGGGCGATCCAAGAGACCCAGTACTTC. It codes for CATRAIQETQYF.

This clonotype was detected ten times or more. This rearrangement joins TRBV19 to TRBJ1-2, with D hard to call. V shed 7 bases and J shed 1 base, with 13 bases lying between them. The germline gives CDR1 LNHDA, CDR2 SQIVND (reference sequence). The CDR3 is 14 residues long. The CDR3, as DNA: TGTGCCAGTAACCCACCGGCTATTAACTATGGCTACACCTTC. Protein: CASNPPAINYGYTF.

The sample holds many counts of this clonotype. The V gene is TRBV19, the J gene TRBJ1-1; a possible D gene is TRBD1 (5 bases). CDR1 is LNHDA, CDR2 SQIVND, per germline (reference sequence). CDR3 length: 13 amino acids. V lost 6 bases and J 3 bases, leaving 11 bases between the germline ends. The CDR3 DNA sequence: TGTGCCAGTAGGGCCGGGGCCTACACTGAAGCTTTCTTT. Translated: CASRAGAYTEAFF. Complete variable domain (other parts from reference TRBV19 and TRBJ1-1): DGGITQSPKYLFRKEGQNVTLSCEQNLNHDAMYWYRQDPGQGLRLIYYSQIVNDFQKGDIAEGYSVSREKKESFPLTVTSAQKNPTAFYLCASRAGAYTEAFFGQGTRLTVV.

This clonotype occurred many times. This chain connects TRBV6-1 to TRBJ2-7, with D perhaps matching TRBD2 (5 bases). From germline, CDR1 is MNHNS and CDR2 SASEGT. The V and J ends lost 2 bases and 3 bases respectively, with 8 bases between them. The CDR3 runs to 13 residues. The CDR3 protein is CASSEREFYEQYF. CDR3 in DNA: TGTGCCAGCAGTGAAAGGGAGTTCTACGAGCAGTACTTC.

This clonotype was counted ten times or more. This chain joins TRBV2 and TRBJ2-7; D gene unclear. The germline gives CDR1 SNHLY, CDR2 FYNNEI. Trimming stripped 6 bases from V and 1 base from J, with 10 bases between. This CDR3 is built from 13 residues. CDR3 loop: CASSSPFSYEQYF. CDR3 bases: TGTGCCAGCAGCAGTCCCTTTTCCTACGAGCAGTACTTC.

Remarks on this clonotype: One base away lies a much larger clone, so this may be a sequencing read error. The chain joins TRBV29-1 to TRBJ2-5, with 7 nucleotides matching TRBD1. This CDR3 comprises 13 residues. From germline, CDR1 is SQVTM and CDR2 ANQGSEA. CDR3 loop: CSSETGSEETKYF. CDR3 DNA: TGCAGCTCCGAGACAGGGAGTGAAGAGACCAAGTACTTC.

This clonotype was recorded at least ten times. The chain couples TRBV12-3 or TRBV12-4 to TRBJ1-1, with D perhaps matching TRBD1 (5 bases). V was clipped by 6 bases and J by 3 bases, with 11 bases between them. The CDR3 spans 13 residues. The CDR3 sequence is CASRRGYYTEAFF. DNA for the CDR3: TGTGCCAGCAGAAGGGGTTATTACACTGAAGCTTTCTTT.

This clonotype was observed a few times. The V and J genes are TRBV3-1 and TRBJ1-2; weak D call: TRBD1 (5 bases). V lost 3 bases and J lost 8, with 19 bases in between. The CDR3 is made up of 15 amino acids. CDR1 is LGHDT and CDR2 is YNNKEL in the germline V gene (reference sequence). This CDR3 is CASSQRTSDSGGYTF. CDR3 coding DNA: TGTGCCAGCAGCCAGAGGACCTCCGACAGCGGAGGCTACACCTTC.

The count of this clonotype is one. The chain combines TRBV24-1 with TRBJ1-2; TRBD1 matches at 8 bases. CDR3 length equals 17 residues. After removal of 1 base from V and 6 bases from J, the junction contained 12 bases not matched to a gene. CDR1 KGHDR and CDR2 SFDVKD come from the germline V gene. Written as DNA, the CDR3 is TGTGCCACCAGTGATTTCCCGGACAGGGACCCAATTCATGGCTACACCTTC. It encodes CATSDFPDRDPIHGYTF.

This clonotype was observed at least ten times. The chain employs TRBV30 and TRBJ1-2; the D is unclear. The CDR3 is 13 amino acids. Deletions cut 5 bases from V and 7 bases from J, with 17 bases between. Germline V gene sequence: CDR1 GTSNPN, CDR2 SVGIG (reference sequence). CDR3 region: CAWVDSLYAGYTF. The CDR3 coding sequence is TGTGCCTGGGTGGACTCCCTCTACGCTGGCTACACCTTC.

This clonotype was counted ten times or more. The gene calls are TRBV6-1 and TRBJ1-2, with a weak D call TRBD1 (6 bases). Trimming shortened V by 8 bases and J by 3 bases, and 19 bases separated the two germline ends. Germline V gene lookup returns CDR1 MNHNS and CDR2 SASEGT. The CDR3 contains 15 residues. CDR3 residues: CASSPEDRMHYGYTF. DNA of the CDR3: TGTGCCAGCTCCCCGGAGGACAGAATGCACTATGGCTACACCTTC.

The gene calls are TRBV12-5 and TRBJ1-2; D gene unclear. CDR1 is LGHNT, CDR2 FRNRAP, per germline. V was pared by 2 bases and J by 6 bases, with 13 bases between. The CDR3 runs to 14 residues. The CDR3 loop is CASGLLPVGNGYTF. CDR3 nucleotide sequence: TGTGCTAGTGGTTTGCTACCGGTGGGGAATGGCTACACCTTC.

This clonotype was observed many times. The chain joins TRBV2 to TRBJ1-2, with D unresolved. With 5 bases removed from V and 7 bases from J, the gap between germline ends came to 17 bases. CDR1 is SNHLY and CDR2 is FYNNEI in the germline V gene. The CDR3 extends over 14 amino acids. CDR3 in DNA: TGTGCCAGCAGTCAGGACCGACGAGGGTCTGGCTACACCTTC. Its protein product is CASSQDRRGSGYTF.

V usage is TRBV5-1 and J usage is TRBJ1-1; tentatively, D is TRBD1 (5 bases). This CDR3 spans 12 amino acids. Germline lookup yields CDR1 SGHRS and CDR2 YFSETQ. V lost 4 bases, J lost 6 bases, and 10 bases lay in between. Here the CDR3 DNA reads TGCGCCAGCAGCAAGGGACTTTCTGAAGCTTTCTTT. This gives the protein CASSKGLSEAFF.

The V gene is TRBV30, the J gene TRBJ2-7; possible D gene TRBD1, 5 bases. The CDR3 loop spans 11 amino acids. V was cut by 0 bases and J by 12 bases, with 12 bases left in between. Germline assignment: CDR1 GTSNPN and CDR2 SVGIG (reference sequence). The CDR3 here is CAWSVRQGRYF. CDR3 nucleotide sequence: TGTGCCTGGAGTGTACGGCAGGGTCGGTACTTC.

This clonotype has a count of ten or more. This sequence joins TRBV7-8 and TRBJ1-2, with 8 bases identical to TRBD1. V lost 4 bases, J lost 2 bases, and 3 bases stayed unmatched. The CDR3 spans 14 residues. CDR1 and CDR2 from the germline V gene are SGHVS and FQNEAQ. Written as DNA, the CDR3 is TGTGCCAGCAGCTCGGACAGGGCGAACTATGGCTACACCTTC. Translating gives CASSSDRANYGYTF.

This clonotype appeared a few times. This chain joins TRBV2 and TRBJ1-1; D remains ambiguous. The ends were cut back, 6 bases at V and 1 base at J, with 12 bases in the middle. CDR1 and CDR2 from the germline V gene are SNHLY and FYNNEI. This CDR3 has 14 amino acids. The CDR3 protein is CASRYPSGNTEAFF. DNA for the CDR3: TGTGCCAGCAGGTACCCCAGCGGGAACACTGAAGCTTTCTTT.

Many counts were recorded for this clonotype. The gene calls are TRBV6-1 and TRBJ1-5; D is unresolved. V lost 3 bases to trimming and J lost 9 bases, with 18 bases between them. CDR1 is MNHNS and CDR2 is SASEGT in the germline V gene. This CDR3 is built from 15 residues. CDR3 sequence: CASSEDGGSPRPQHF. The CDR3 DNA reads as TGTGCCAGCAGTGAGGATGGCGGCTCCCCTCGGCCCCAGCATTTT.

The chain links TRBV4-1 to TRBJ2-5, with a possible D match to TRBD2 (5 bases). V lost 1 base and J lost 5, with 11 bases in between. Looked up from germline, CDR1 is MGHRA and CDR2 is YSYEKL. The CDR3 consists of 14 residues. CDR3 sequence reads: CASSQVAGRETQYF. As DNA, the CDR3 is TGCGCCAGCAGCCAAGTTGCGGGTAGGGAGACCCAGTACTTC.

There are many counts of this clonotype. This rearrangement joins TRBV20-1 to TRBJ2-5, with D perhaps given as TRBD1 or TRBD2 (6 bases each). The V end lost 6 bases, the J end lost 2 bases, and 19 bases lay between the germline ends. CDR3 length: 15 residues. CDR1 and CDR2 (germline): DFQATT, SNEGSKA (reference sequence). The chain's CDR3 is CSATDSWGAQETQYF. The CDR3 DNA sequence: TGCAGTGCCACCGACAGCTGGGGGGCTCAAGAGACCCAGTACTTC.

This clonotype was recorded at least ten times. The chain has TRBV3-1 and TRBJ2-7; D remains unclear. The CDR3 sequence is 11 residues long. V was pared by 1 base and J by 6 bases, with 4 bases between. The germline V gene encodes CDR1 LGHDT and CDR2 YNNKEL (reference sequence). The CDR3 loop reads CASSQAIEQYF. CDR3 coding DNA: TGTGCCAGCAGCCAAGCCATCGAGCAGTACTTC.

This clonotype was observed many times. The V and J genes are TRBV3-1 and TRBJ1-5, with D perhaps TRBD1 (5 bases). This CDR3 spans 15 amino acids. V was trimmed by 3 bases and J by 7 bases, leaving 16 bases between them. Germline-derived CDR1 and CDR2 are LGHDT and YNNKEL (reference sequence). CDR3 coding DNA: TGTGCCAGCAGCCATGCGGGGGTAAGCGGCCAGCCCCAGCATTTT. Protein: CASSHAGVSGQPQHF.

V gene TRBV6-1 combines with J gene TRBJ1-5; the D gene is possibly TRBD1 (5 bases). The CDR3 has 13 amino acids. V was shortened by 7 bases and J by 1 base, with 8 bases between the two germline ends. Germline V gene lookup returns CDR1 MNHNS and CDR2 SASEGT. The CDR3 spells CASTDSSNQPQHF. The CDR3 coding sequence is TGTGCCAGCACTGACAGCAGCAATCAGCCCCAGCATTTT.

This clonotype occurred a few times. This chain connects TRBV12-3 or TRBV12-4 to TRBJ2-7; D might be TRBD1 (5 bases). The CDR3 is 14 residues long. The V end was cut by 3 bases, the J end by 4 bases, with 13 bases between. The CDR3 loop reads CASSFADKWYEQYF. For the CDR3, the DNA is TGTGCCAGCAGTTTTGCGGACAAGTGGTACGAGCAGTACTTC.

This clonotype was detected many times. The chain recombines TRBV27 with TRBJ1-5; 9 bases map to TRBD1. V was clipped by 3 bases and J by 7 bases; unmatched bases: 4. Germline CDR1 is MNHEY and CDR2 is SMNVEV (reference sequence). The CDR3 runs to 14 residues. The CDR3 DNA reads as TGTGCCAGCAGTTTTACAGGGGGCGGGCAGCCCCAGCATTTT. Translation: CASSFTGGGQPQHF.

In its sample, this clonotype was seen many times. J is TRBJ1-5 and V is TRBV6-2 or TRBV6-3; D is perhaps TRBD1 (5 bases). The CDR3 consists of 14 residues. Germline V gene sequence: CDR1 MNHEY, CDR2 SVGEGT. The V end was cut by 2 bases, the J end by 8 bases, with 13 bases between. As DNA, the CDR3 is TGTGCCAGCAGTTACAGTGGGGCACAGGAGCCCCAGCATTTT. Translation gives CASSYSGAQEPQHF.